This TCR delta chain was identified in a study of Vδ1+ human thymocytes. Study-wide results and limits: In the thymus, TRG and TRD repertoires looked highly polyclonal with Gaussian CDR3 lengths.

This clone has a handful of counts. Its matching antigen is unknown. Trimming cost V 2 bases and J 2 bases; bases outside gene matches: 21. CDR1 TSWWSYY and CDR2 QGS come from the germline V gene. CDR3 size: 21 residues. Sorted Vdelta1+ thymocytes were roughly 98% to 99.6% pure. The template was reverse-transcribed extracted RNA. Multiplex PCR used pooled V-gene forward primers and a constant-region reverse primer to amplify CDR3s. TCRdb re-called the multiplex PCR reads using CATT. In the table there are 20,000 to 25,000 delta-chain clones, about 29% of which are singletons. This receptor was identified in a boy in the first two years of life who had congenital heart surgery. The rearrangement uses TRDV1 and TRDJ1; TRDD3 matches 9 bases. The sequencing sample was made of Vdelta1+ gamma-delta thymocytes from the thymus. Subset meaning: FACS-sorted CD3+ TCRalphabeta- TCRVdelta1+ TCRVdelta2- thymocytes. Here the CDR3 DNA reads TGTGCTCTTGGGGAAAGGTTCCTCCGGGGATACGGGACTCCAAAAACCGATAAACTCATCTTT. It codes for CALGERFLRGYGTPKTDKLIF.